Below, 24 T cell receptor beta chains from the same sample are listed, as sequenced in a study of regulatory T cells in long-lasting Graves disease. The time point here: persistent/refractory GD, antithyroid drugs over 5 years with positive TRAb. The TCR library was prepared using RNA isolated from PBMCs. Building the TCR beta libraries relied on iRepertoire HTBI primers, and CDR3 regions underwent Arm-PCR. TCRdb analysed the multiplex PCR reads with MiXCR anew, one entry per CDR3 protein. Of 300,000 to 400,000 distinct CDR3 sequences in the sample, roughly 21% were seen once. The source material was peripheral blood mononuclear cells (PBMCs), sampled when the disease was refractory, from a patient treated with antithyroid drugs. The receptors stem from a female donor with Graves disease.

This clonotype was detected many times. The CDR3 spells CASSLGQGGSYEQYF. CDR3 coding DNA: TGTGCCAGCAGCTTGGGCCAGGGAGGCTCCTACGAGCAGTACTTC. The rearrangement links TRBV5-6 to TRBJ2-7; D perhaps matches TRBD2 (6 bases). Germline lookup yields CDR1 SGHDT and CDR2 YYEEEE. CDR3 size: 15 residues. The V and J ends lost 0 bases and 0 bases respectively, with 10 bases between them.

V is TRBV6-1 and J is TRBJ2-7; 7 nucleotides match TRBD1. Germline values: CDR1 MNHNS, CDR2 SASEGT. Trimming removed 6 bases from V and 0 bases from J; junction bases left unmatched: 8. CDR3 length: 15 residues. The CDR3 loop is CASRAVGQASYEQYF. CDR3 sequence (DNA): TGTGCCAGCAGGGCAGTCGGACAGGCCTCCTACGAGCAGTACTTC.

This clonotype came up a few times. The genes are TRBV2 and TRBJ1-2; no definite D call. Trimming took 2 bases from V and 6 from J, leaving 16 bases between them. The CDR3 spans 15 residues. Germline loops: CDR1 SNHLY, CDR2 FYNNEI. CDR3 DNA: TGTGCCAGCAGTGAACCTGGGCCTCCTCCCCATGGCTACACCTTC. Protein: CASSEPGPPPHGYTF.

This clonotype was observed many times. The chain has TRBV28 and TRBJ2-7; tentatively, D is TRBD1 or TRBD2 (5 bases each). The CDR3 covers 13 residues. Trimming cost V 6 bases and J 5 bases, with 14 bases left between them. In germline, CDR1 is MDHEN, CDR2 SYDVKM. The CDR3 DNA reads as TGTGCCAGCAGGTCGGGGCTCACTCACGAGCAGTACTTC. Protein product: CASRSGLTHEQYF.

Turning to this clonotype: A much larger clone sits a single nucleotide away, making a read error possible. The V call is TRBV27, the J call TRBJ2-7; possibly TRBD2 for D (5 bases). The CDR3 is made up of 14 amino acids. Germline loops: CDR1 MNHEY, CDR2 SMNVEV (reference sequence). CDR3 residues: CASSLSTAGYEQCF. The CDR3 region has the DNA TGTGCCAGCAGTTTATCCACCGCGGGCTACGAGCAGTGCTTC.

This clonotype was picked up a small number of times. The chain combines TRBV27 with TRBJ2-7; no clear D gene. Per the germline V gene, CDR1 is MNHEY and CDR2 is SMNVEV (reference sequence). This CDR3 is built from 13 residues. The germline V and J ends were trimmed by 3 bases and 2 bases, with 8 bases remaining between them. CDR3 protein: CASSFGGTYEQYF. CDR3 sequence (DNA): TGTGCCAGCAGTTTTGGTGGAACCTACGAGCAGTACTTC.

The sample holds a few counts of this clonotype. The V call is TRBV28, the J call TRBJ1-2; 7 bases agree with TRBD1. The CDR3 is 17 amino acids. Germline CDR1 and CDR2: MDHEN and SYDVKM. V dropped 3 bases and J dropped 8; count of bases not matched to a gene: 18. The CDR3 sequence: CASSFFFRDSPLGGYTF. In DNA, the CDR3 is TGTGCCAGCAGTTTTTTTTTTCGGGACAGTCCTCTCGGGGGCTACACCTTC.

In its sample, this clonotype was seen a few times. The CDR3 protein is CASSQVFSQSYEQYF. As DNA, the CDR3 is TGTGCCAGCAGCCAAGTCTTTTCCCAATCCTACGAGCAGTACTTC. V and J are TRBV3-1 and TRBJ2-7; D is unresolved. Trimming removed 1 base from V and 1 base from J, with 11 bases in between. Germline loops: CDR1 LGHDT, CDR2 YNNKEL (reference sequence). The CDR3 consists of 15 residues.

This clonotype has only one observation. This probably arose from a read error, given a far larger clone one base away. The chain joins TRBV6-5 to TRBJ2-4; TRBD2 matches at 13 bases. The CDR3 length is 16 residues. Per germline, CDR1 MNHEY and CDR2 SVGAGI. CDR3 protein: CASSFLTSGGGDIQCF. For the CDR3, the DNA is TGTGCCAGCAGTTTTTTAACTAGCGGGGGGGGAGACATTCAGTGCTTC.

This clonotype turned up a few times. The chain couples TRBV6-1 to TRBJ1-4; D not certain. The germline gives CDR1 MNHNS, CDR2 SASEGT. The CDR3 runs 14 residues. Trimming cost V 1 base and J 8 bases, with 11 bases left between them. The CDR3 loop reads CASSEGTRREKLFF. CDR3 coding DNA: TGTGCCAGCAGTGAAGGGACCCGGAGGGAAAAACTGTTTTTT.

CDR3 DNA sequence: TGTGCCAGTAGTATGGTTCAAGACAGGGAGGACGGCTACACCTTC. Its protein product is CASSMVQDREDGYTF. The chain is built from TRBV19 and TRBJ1-2; 7 positions agree with TRBD1. The length of the CDR3 is 15 residues. Germline-derived CDR1 and CDR2 are LNHDA and SQIVND (reference sequence). The V and J ends lost 3 bases and 8 bases, in that order; junction bases with no gene match: 12. The full variable domain, completed using reference TRBV19 and TRBJ1-2, is DGGITQSPKYLFRKEGQNVTLSCEQNLNHDAMYWYRQDPGQGLRLIYYSQIVNDFQKGDIAEGYSVSREKKESFPLTVTSAQKNPTAFYLCASSMVQDREDGYTFGSGTRLTVV.

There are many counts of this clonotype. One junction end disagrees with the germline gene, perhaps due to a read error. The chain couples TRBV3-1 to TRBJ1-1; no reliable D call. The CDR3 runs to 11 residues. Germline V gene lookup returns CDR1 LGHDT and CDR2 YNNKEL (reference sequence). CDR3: CASSQQVRVYF. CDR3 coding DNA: TGTGCCAGCAGCCAACAGGTGCGAGTTTACTTT.

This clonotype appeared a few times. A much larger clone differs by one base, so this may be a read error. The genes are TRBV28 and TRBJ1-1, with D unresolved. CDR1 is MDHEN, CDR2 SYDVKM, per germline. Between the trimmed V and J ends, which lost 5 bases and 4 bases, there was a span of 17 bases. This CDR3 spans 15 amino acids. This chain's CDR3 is CASSPLLWMSTEAFF. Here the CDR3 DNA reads TGTGCCAGCAGTCCCCTCCTTTGGATGAGCACTGAAGCTTTCTTT. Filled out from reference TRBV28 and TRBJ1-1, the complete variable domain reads DVKVTQSSRYLVKRTGEKVFLECVQDMDHENMFWYRQDPGLGLRLIYFSYDVKMKEKGDIPEGYSVSREKKERFSLILESASTNQTSMYLCASSPLLWMSTEAFFGQGTRLTVV.

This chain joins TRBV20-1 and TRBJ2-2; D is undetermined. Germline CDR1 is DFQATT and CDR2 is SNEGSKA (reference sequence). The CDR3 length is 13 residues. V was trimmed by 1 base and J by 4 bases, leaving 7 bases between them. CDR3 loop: CSARATSTGELFF. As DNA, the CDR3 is TGCAGTGCTAGAGCGACCTCCACCGGGGAGCTGTTTTTT.

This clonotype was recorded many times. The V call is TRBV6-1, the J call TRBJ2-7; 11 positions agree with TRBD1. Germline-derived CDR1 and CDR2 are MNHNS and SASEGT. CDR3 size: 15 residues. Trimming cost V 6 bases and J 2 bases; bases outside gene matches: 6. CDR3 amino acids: CASRTGTGGTYEQYF. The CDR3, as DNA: TGTGCCAGCAGAACCGGGACAGGGGGTACCTACGAGCAGTACTTC.

CDR3 protein: CASLSAGRGTYQETQYF. In nucleotides, the CDR3 is TGTGCCAGCTTATCTGCGGGCCGGGGTACGTACCAAGAGACCCAGTACTTC. The rearrangement uses TRBV28 and TRBJ2-5, with D possibly TRBD2 on 5 matching bases. With 8 bases removed from V and 0 bases from J, the gap between germline ends came to 22 bases. Germline V lookup: CDR1 MDHEN, CDR2 SYDVKM. The CDR3 has 17 amino acids.

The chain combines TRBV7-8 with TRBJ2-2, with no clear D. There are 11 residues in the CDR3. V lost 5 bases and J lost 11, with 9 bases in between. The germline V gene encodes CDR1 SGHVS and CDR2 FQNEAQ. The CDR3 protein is CASSELEELFF. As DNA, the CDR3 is TGTGCCAGCAGCGAATTGGAAGAGCTGTTTTTT.

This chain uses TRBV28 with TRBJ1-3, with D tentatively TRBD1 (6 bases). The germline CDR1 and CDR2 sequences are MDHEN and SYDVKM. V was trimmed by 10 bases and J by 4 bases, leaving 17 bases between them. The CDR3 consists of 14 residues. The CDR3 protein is CATKTGAPGNTIYF. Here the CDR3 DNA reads TGTGCCACAAAGACAGGAGCACCAGGAAACACCATATATTTT. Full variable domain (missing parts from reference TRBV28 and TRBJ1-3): DVKVTQSSRYLVKRTGEKVFLECVQDMDHENMFWYRQDPGLGLRLIYFSYDVKMKEKGDIPEGYSVSREKKERFSLILESASTNQTSMYLCATKTGAPGNTIYFGEGSWLTVV.

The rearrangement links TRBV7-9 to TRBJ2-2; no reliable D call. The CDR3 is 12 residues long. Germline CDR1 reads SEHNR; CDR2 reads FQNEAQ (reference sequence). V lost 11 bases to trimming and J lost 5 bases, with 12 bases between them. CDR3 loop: CAQGMATGELFF. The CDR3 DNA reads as TGTGCCCAAGGGATGGCAACCGGGGAGCTGTTTTTT.

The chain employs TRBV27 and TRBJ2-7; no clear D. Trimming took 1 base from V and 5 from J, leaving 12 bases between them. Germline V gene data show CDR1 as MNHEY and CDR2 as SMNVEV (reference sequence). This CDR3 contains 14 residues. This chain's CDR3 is CASSLYARPDEQYF. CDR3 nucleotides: TGTGCCAGCAGTTTATATGCGCGGCCAGACGAGCAGTACTTC.

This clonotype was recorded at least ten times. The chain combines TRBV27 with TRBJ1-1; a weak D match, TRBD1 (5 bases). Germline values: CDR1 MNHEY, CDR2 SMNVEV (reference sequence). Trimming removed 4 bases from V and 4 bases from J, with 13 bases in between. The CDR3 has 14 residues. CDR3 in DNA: TGTGCCAGCAGTTCAAGGGGAACTCTCACTGAAGCTTTCTTT. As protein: CASSSRGTLTEAFF.

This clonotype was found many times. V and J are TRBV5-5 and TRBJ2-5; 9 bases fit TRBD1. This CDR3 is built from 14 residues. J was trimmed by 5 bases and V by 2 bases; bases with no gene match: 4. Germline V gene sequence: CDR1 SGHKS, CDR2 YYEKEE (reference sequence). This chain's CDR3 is CASSFVQGAETQYF. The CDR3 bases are TGTGCCAGCAGCTTTGTACAGGGGGCTGAGACCCAGTACTTC.

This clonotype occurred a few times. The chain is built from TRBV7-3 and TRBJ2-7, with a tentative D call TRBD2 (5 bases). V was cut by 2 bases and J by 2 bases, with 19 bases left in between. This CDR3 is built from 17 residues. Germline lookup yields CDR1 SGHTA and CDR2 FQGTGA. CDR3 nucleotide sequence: TGTGCCAGCAGCTTAGGGAGACGGTCCCCGTTCCCCTACGAGCAGTACTTC. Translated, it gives CASSLGRRSPFPYEQYF.

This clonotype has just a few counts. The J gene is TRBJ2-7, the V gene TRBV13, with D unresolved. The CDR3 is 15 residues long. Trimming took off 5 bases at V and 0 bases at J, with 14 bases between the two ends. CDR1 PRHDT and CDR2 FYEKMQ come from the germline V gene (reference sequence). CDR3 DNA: TGTGCCAGCAGCCCCGGTCGTTCTCTCTCCTACGAGCAGTACTTC. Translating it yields CASSPGRSLSYEQYF.